Listed here are 29 T cell receptor beta chains from one sample, sequenced in a study of T-cell memory formation after mild COVID-19. TCRdb used MiXCR to reprocess the 5' RACE reads, holding one entry per CDR3 protein. The sample lists 170,000 or so distinct CDR3 sequences; about a fifth were seen once. Sequencing was carried out using PBMCs or a T cell subset sorted from them (not recorded which). These receptors all come from an adult woman who had mild COVID-19 (a few samples of this study predate the infection). Cell type and time point are not known.

The rearrangement joins TRBV27 to TRBJ2-2, with 9 bases identical to TRBD1. CDR1 is MNHEY, CDR2 SMNVEV, per germline (reference sequence). V shed 5 bases and J 1 base; nucleotides not matched to a gene: 2. The CDR3 runs 15 residues. As DNA, the CDR3 is TGTGCCAGCAGTATGGGACAGGGGAACACCGGGGAGCTGTTTTTT. The encoded protein is CASSMGQGNTGELFF.

The CDR3 protein is CASSPTRTGSYEQYF. In nucleotides, the CDR3 is TGTGCCAGCAGCCCGACTAGAACGGGCTCCTACGAGCAGTACTTC. The rearrangement links TRBV6-5 to TRBJ2-7; D is perhaps TRBD2 (6 bases). The CDR3 loop spans 15 amino acids. Germline loops: CDR1 MNHEY, CDR2 SVGAGI. Trimming shortened V by 6 bases and J by 0 bases, and 15 bases separated the two germline ends.

This clonotype was seen a few times. The gene calls are TRBV11-2 and TRBJ1-1; perhaps TRBD1 as D (6 bases). With 5 bases removed from V and 5 bases from J, the gap between germline ends came to 12 bases. The germline CDR1 and CDR2 sequences are SGHAT and FQNNGV. This CDR3 is built from 13 residues. The CDR3 loop reads CASSVRGGTEAFF. As DNA, the CDR3 is TGTGCCAGCAGCGTCAGGGGAGGGACTGAAGCTTTCTTT. Based on the CDR3 plus reference TRBV11-2 and TRBJ1-1, the full variable domain is EAGVAQSPRYKIIEKRQSVAFWCNPISGHATLYWYQQILGQGPKLLIQFQNNGVVDDSQLPKDRFSAERLKGVDSTLKIQPAKLEDSAVYLCASSVRGGTEAFFGQGTRLTVV.

The genes are TRBV6-5 and TRBJ2-1; 7 nucleotides match TRBD2. CDR3 length equals 14 residues. Trimming took 7 bases from V and 6 from J; bases not matched to a gene: 9. The germline gives CDR1 MNHEY, CDR2 SVGAGI. In DNA, the CDR3 is TGTGCCAGCACCCCGATCCCGGGGGGCAATGAGCAGTTCTTC. Protein: CASTPIPGGNEQFF.

This chain links TRBV24-1 with TRBJ1-1, with D unresolved. The CDR3 consists of 12 residues. With 1 base removed from V and 11 bases from J, the gap between germline ends came to 10 bases. Germline lookup yields CDR1 KGHDR and CDR2 SFDVKD. CDR3 DNA: TGTGCCACCAGTGATTTTATGGGGTTTGCTTTCTTT. It translates to CATSDFMGFAFF.

The V gene is TRBV12-3 or TRBV12-4, the J gene TRBJ2-5; tentative D call: TRBD2 (6 bases). The CDR3 consists of 13 residues. Trimming pared 1 base from V and 7 bases from J, leaving 10 bases between. The DNA for the CDR3 is TGTGCCAGCAGTTTAGGTCCAGCGGGGACCCAGTACTTC. It specifies CASSLGPAGTQYF.

This clonotype was counted ten times or more. V usage is TRBV24-1 and J usage is TRBJ2-3; a weak D match, TRBD1 (5 bases). The V end lost 6 bases, the J end lost 2 bases, and 17 bases lay between the germline ends. This CDR3 region has 16 residues. Germline assignment: CDR1 KGHDR and CDR2 SFDVKD. CDR3 in amino acids: CATSRGSNSLTDTQYF. CDR3 coding DNA: TGTGCCACCAGTAGGGGCAGCAACAGCCTCACAGATACGCAGTATTTT.

This clonotype was picked up a small number of times. The chain recombines TRBV29-1 with TRBJ1-1; weak D call: TRBD1 (6 bases). This CDR3 comprises 11 residues. Trimming removed 8 bases at V and 5 bases at J, with 12 bases between. The germline CDR1 and CDR2 sequences are SQVTM and ANQGSEA. The CDR3 spells CSSETGTEAFF. CDR3 DNA: TGCAGCTCCGAGACAGGTACTGAAGCTTTCTTT.

This clonotype was detected a few times. The gene calls are TRBV29-1 and TRBJ2-5; 7 nucleotides match TRBD1. J gave up 3 bases and V 7 bases, and 11 bases lay outside the gene matches. This CDR3 region has 14 residues. The germline V gene encodes CDR1 SQVTM and CDR2 ANQGSEA. As DNA, the CDR3 is TGCAGCGCCGTTCCAGGGACAGACGAAGAGACCCAGTACTTC. Amino acids: CSAVPGTDEETQYF.

A few counts support this clonotype. The CDR3 protein is CASSQGAGIETQYF. In nucleotides, the CDR3 is TGCGCCAGCAGCCAAGGTGCAGGGATCGAGACCCAGTACTTC. V usage is TRBV4-1 and J usage is TRBJ2-5; TRBD1 is a possible D gene (5 bases). The V end lost 1 base, the J end lost 5 bases, and 11 bases lay between the germline ends. CDR3 length equals 14 residues. The germline CDR1 and CDR2 sequences are MGHRA and YSYEKL.

This clonotype was seen more than once but under ten times. The rearrangement uses TRBV10-3 and TRBJ1-1; D not certain. CDR1 is ENHRY, CDR2 SYGVKD, per germline. The CDR3 sequence is 13 residues long. The V end lost 6 bases, the J end lost 1 base, and 9 bases lay between the germline ends. CDR3 loop: CAISQTGNTEAFF. The CDR3 coding sequence is TGTGCCATCAGCCAGACGGGGAACACTGAAGCTTTCTTT.

This chain links TRBV20-1 with TRBJ2-1; no firm D call. The CDR3 loop spans 12 amino acids. Germline loops: CDR1 DFQATT, CDR2 SNEGSKA (reference sequence). Trimming cost V 2 bases and J 5 bases, with 7 bases left between them. The CDR3 protein is CSARTWHNEQFF. Written as DNA, the CDR3 is TGCAGTGCTAGAACCTGGCACAATGAGCAGTTCTTC.

This clonotype showed up just a few times. The rearrangement links TRBV4-2 to TRBJ1-1; no firm D call. Deletions cut 0 bases from V and 2 bases from J, with 10 bases between. The CDR3 covers 15 residues. The germline gives CDR1 LGHNA, CDR2 YNFKEQ. The CDR3 is CASSQDQELNTEAFF. The CDR3 coding sequence is TGTGCCAGCAGCCAAGATCAGGAGTTAAACACTGAAGCTTTCTTT.

V gene TRBV5-1 combines with J gene TRBJ1-1, with D possibly TRBD1 on 6 matching bases. With 5 bases removed from V and 3 bases from J, the gap between germline ends came to 26 bases. Germline V gene lookup returns CDR1 SGHRS and CDR2 YFSETQ. This CDR3 region has 18 residues. The CDR3 DNA reads as TGCGCCAGCAGTCCGGGGGCAGGGGCTGTGTCATGGTACACTGAAGCTTTCTTT. This gives the protein CASSPGAGAVSWYTEAFF.

This clonotype was seen at least ten times. J is TRBJ2-1 and V is TRBV5-1; 12 positions agree with TRBD2. After removal of 3 bases from V and 2 bases from J, the junction contained 0 bases not matched to a gene. The CDR3 length is 15 residues. Per germline, CDR1 SGHRS and CDR2 YFSETQ. The CDR3 sequence: CASSWTSGTYNEQFF. DNA for the CDR3: TGCGCCAGCAGCTGGACTAGCGGGACCTACAATGAGCAGTTCTTC.

A few counts support this clonotype. The chain combines TRBV5-8 with TRBJ2-7; D is ambiguous. V dropped 1 base and J dropped 3 bases, with 8 bases sitting between them. The germline CDR1 and CDR2 sequences are SGHTS and YDEGEE. This CDR3 has 13 amino acids. The CDR3 DNA reads as TGTGCCAGCAGCTTGTTGCCAGTCTACGAGCAGTACTTC. Protein: CASSLLPVYEQYF.

This clonotype showed up just a few times. The V call is TRBV4-3, the J call TRBJ2-6, with 9 nucleotides matching TRBD1. The CDR3 length is 16 residues. V lost 3 bases, J lost 4 bases, and 4 bases stayed unmatched. Germline loops: CDR1 LGHNA, CDR2 YSLEER. The CDR3 loop is CASSQNRGPGANVLTF. The CDR3 DNA sequence: TGCGCCAGCAGCCAGAACAGGGGGCCCGGGGCCAACGTCCTGACTTTC.

V is TRBV12-3 or TRBV12-4 and J is TRBJ2-1; TRBD2 matches 7 bases. The CDR3 covers 13 residues. Unmatched junction bases numbered 13, after V lost 5 bases and J lost 15 bases. The CDR3 coding sequence is TGTGCCAGCAGTGTAGGACTAGTCCAATCAGGGTTCTTC. It is translated as CASSVGLVQSGFF.

This chain joins TRBV15 and TRBJ2-1, with D perhaps TRBD2 (6 bases). The CDR3 consists of 15 residues. In germline, CDR1 is LNHNV, CDR2 YYDKDF (reference sequence). The ends were cut back, 0 bases at V and 3 bases at J, with 9 bases in the middle. The CDR3 nucleotides read TGTGCCACCAGCAGAGACGGGAGTGGCTACAATGAGCAGTTCTTC. It specifies CATSRDGSGYNEQFF.

The J gene is TRBJ2-7, the V gene TRBV7-9; no firm D call. The ends were cut back, 1 base at V and 2 bases at J, with 3 bases in the middle. Germline assignment: CDR1 SEHNR and CDR2 FQNEAQ (reference sequence). This CDR3 has 12 amino acids. The CDR3 is CASSLVTYEQYF. DNA for the CDR3: TGTGCCAGCAGCTTAGTCACCTACGAGCAGTACTTC.

The CDR3: CSANPTSGQETQYF. CDR3 nucleotide sequence: TGCAGTGCTAACCCGACTAGCGGGCAAGAGACCCAGTACTTC. The gene calls are TRBV20-1 and TRBJ2-5; 10 bases map to TRBD2. V shed 4 bases, J shed 2 bases, and the junction held 4 bases outside the gene matches. The CDR3 consists of 14 residues. Germline assignment: CDR1 DFQATT and CDR2 SNEGSKA (reference sequence).

The J gene is TRBJ1-2, the V gene TRBV27; the match to TRBD1 covers 10 bases. There are 12 residues in the CDR3. J gave up 7 bases and V 6 bases, and 2 bases lay outside the gene matches. Germline V gene lookup returns CDR1 MNHEY and CDR2 SMNVEV (reference sequence). The CDR3 loop reads CASRTGGLGYTF. CDR3 DNA: TGTGCCAGCAGGACAGGGGGCCTTGGCTACACCTTC.

The V call is TRBV27, the J call TRBJ2-3; D may be TRBD2 (5 bases). V dropped 3 bases and J dropped 1 base, with 11 bases sitting between them. This CDR3 spans 15 amino acids. Germline V gives CDR1 MNHEY, CDR2 SMNVEV (reference sequence). Here the CDR3 reads CASSLSSGRTDTQYF. CDR3 nucleotide sequence: TGTGCCAGCAGTTTGTCCAGCGGACGCACAGATACGCAGTATTTT.

The rearrangement joins TRBV7-6 to TRBJ2-7, with D possibly matching TRBD1 (6 bases). In germline, CDR1 is SGHVS, CDR2 FNYEAQ. The CDR3 has 12 residues. V was shortened by 5 bases and J by 6 bases, with 11 bases between the two germline ends. The CDR3 is CASSQEGVEQYF. In nucleotides, the CDR3 is TGTGCCAGCAGCCAAGAGGGGGTCGAGCAGTACTTC.

This clonotype occurred a few times. V is TRBV6-6 and J is TRBJ2-3; D not certain. This CDR3 comprises 16 residues. With 0 bases removed from V and 2 bases from J, the gap between germline ends came to 12 bases. Germline assignment: CDR1 MNHNY and CDR2 SVGAGI (reference sequence). This CDR3 is CASSYSIADITDTQYF. Written as DNA, the CDR3 is TGTGCCAGCAGTTACTCGATAGCAGATATCACAGATACGCAGTATTTT.

This clonotype was counted only a few times. The rearrangement joins TRBV12-3 or TRBV12-4 to TRBJ2-3, with D perhaps TRBD2 (5 bases). CDR3 length: 15 amino acids. V dropped 9 bases and J dropped 0 bases, with 16 bases sitting between them. In nucleotides, the CDR3 is TGTGCCAGTCGACGCAATGAGGGCAGCACAGATACGCAGTATTTT. It is translated as CASRRNEGSTDTQYF.

The V and J genes are TRBV27 and TRBJ2-7; tentatively, D is TRBD1 (5 bases). V shed 5 bases and J shed 3 bases, with 14 bases lying between them. There are 14 residues in the CDR3. The germline V gene has CDR1 MNHEY and CDR2 SMNVEV (reference sequence). The CDR3 spells CASSPGQRHYEQYF. In DNA form, the CDR3 reads TGTGCCAGCAGTCCCGGACAACGGCACTACGAGCAGTACTTC.

The gene calls are TRBV5-1 and TRBJ2-3, with D perhaps matching TRBD2 (6 bases). Looked up from germline, CDR1 is SGHRS and CDR2 is YFSETQ. Trimming cost V 7 bases and J 2 bases, with 11 bases left between them. The CDR3 runs to 13 residues. The CDR3 protein is CASSGGITDTQYF. CDR3 nucleotides: TGCGCCAGCTCAGGCGGGATCACAGATACGCAGTATTTT.

V gene TRBV5-1 combines with J gene TRBJ2-1; TRBD2 is a possible D gene (6 bases). The V end lost 2 bases, the J end lost 4 bases, and 16 bases lay between the germline ends. This CDR3 region has 16 residues. Germline V lookup: CDR1 SGHRS, CDR2 YFSETQ. The CDR3 sequence: CASSFGNSGPYNEQFF. CDR3 bases: TGCGCCAGCAGCTTCGGGAATAGCGGACCATACAATGAGCAGTTCTTC.